This T cell receptor beta chain stems from a study of T cell responses to AZD1222 COVID-19 vaccine. Findings of the study overall: Seropositive at baseline were only six AZD1222 recipients. Clonal diversity was possibly underestimated, and white British individuals and females predominated among donors.

Clones were read by immunoSEQ multiplex PCR, and TCRdb kept only the in-frame ones, dropping some. The table has 120,000 to 150,000 clones, 80% to 90% seen once. As concerns this clone: Its antigen is currently unknown.

The clonotype comes from an adult in good health. The material sequenced was peripheral blood, taken on day 0 of AZD1222 vaccination.

The CDR3 sequence: CASSKKRDRATDTQYF. The CDR3 bases are TGTGCCAGCAGCAAAAAGCGGGACAGGGCCACAGATACGCAGTATTTT. The chain has TRBV21-1 and TRBJ2-3; the D call in the table, TRBD1, was not verified against the DNA. TRBV21-1 is a recognized pseudogene. The CDR3 covers 16 residues.